This is a list of T cell receptor beta chains from one sample in a study of pediatric ulcerative colitis. Generated by immunoSEQ multiplex PCR, the TCRdb table keeps only in-frame clones and is missing some. The sample yields 36,000 or so clones, 55% to 85% seen once. The sample consisted of gut tissue. These receptors all stem from a boy aged 5 to 17 with moderate ulcerative colitis. Each CDR3 is given with its conserved first and last residue. The D gene is left open where the match is weak. Clone size, where shown, is once, few, many, or a class for clones that have expanded.

NA,TRBV7-9,NA,TRBJ2-1,CASSLGWNEQFF,TGTGCCAGCAGCTTGGGTTGGAATGAGCAGTTCTTC
NA,TRBV7-3,few,TRBJ1-1,CASSLMIDTEAFF,TGTGCCAGCAGCTTAATGATCGACACTGAAGCTTTCTTT
NA,TRBV7-9,NA,TRBJ1-4,CASSSIYQTGNEKLFF,TGTGCCAGCAGCTCCATCTATCAGACCGGGAATGAAAAACTGTTTTTT
NA,TRBV21-1,NA,TRBJ2-1,CARLADEQFF,TGTGCCAGACTAGCGGATGAGCAGTTCTTC
NA,TRBV10-2,NA,TRBJ1-1,CASSDGENTEAFF,TGCGCCAGCAGTGATGGGGAGAACACTGAAGCTTTCTTT
TRBD1,TRBV23-1,NA,TRBJ2-5,CASSRGKDRVETQYF,TGCGCCAGCAGTCGCGGGAAGGACAGGGTAGAGACCCAGTACTTC
TRBD2,TRBV10-3,NA,TRBJ2-7,CAISGLAGPQDEQYF,TGTGCCATCAGTGGGCTAGCGGGACCTCAGGACGAGCAGTACTTC
NA,TRBV7-9,medium-sized,TRBJ1-1,CASSYTANTEAFF,TGTGCCAGCAGTTACACGGCGAACACTGAAGCTTTCTTT
NA,TRBV5-1,few,TRBJ2-3,CASSLEPPTDTQYF,TGCGCCAGCAGCTTGGAACCACCCACAGATACGCAGTATTTT
NA,TRBV11-3,NA,TRBJ1-4,CASSLGTWVEKLFF,TGTGCCAGCAGCTTAGGGACCTGGGTAGAAAAACTGTTTTTT
NA,TRBV6-1,NA,TRBJ1-4,CASSPRGEAEKLFF,TGTGCCAGCAGTCCCCGGGGCGAAGCTGAAAAACTGTTTTTT
TRBD1,TRBV7-9,few,TRBJ2-5,CASSPGQGETQYF,TGTGCCAGCAGCCCAGGACAGGGTGAGACCCAGTACTTC
NA,TRBV7-6,NA,TRBJ1-1,CASSAAVDSAEAFF,TGTGCCAGCAGCGCCGCGGTAGATTCTGCTGAAGCTTTCTTT
TRBD2,TRBV5-1,NA,TRBJ2-1,CASSLPGLAGVLNEQFF,TGCGCCAGCAGCTTACCGGGACTAGCGGGAGTTCTCAATGAGCAGTTCTTC
TRBD2,TRBV27,NA,TRBJ2-3,CASSFERGSTDTQYF,TGTGCCAGCAGTTTCGAGCGGGGGAGCACAGATACGCAGTATTTT
TRBD2,TRBV7-2,NA,TRBJ2-1,CASSLRPSGFKNEQFF,TGTGCCAGCAGTCTCCGCCCTAGCGGGTTTAAGAATGAGCAGTTCTTC
NA,TRBV14,NA,TRBJ1-3,CASSQDWSSGNTIYF,TGTGCCAGCAGCCAGGACTGGAGCTCTGGAAACACCATATATTTT
NA,TRBV27,NA,TRBJ1-1,CASSPVNTEAFF,TGTGCCAGCAGTCCGGTAAACACTGAAGCTTTCTTT
TRBD1,TRBV10-3,NA,TRBJ1-1,CAISGTGNTEAFF,TGTGCCATCAGTGGGACAGGGAACACTGAAGCTTTCTTT
NA,TRBV10-2,NA,TRBJ1-1,CASMGVGTEAFF,TGCGCCAGCATGGGGGTGGGCACTGAAGCTTTCTTT
NA,TRBV5-1,NA,TRBJ1-1,CASSLETEAFF,TGCGCCAGCAGCTTGGAGACTGAAGCTTTCTTT
NA,TRBV30,NA,TRBJ2-5,CAWSSPGDYQETQYF,TGTGCCTGGAGTTCTCCGGGGGATTACCAAGAGACCCAGTACTTC
NA,TRBV11-2,NA,TRBJ1-1,CASSFGAEAFF,TGTGCCAGCAGCTTCGGGGCTGAAGCTTTCTTT
TRBD2,TRBV4-1,NA,TRBJ2-2,CASSPWASGRNTGELFF,TGCGCCAGCAGCCCATGGGCTAGCGGGAGGAACACCGGGGAGCTGTTTTTT
NA,TRBV25-1,NA,TRBJ2-1,CASSESSTYNEQFF,TGTGCCAGCAGTGAGTCCTCCACCTACAATGAGCAGTTCTTC
NA,TRBV7-2,NA,TRBJ2-2,CASSGQTTSELFF,TGTGCCAGCAGCGGGCAAACTACTAGTGAGCTGTTTTTT
TRBD1,TRBV9,once,TRBJ2-7,CASSKRIGQGAQDEQYF,TGTGCCAGCAGTAAACGGATCGGACAGGGGGCGCAGGACGAGCAGTACTTC
NA,TRBV11-3,few,TRBJ2-1,CASSSPGLVYNEQFF,TGTGCCAGCAGCTCCCCCGGACTCGTATACAATGAGCAGTTCTTC
NA,TRBV28,NA,TRBJ1-2,CASSATGLGGGYTF,TGTGCCAGCAGTGCGACAGGCCTCGGAGGCGGCTACACCTTC
TRBD1,TRBV6-5,NA,TRBJ2-7,CASSWDSRAYEQYF,TGTGCCAGCAGTTGGGACAGCCGGGCCTACGAGCAGTACTTC
TRBD1,TRBV13,NA,TRBJ1-2,CASSQGQASYGYTF,TGTGCCAGCAGTCAAGGACAGGCCTCCTATGGCTACACCTTC
TRBD1,TRBV5-8,NA,TRBJ2-5,CASSLPGQGKETQYF,TGTGCCAGCAGCTTGCCGGGACAGGGGAAAGAGACCCAGTACTTC
NA,TRBV4-3,NA,TRBJ1-1,CASSRLQDTEAFF,TGCGCCAGCAGCCGCTTACAAGACACTGAAGCTTTCTTT
NA,TRBV7-2,NA,TRBJ1-1,CASSPNGGGTEAFF,TGTGCCAGCAGCCCCAATGGGGGGGGAACTGAAGCTTTCTTT
TRBD2,TRBV5-1,once,TRBJ2-7,CASSLGVASGNYEQYF,TGCGCCAGCAGCTTGGGCGTCGCTAGCGGAAACTACGAGCAGTACTTC
TRBD2,TRBV2,NA,TRBJ2-1,CASRPGLAGRRVGNEQFF,TGTGCCAGCAGACCGGGACTAGCGGGGCGACGTGTGGGGAATGAGCAGTTCTTC
TRBD2,TRBV4-1,NA,TRBJ2-3,CASSHETSGSTDTQYF,TGCGCCAGCAGCCATGAGACTAGCGGGAGCACAGATACGCAGTATTTT
NA,TRBV5-8,NA,TRBJ1-1,CASRGNSEMNTEAFF,TGTGCCAGCAGAGGTAATAGCGAGATGAACACTGAAGCTTTCTTT
TRBD2,TRBV30,medium-sized,TRBJ2-2,CAWRDSGSVTGELFF,TGTGCCTGGAGAGATAGCGGGAGCGTCACCGGGGAGCTGTTTTTT
TRBD1,TRBV5-4,NA,TRBJ1-2,CASSFQGARGYTF,TGTGCCAGCAGCTTTCAGGGGGCGCGTGGCTACACCTTC
NA,TRBV19,NA,TRBJ1-1,CATRGSGYWGNTEAFF,TGTGCCACCCGGGGGAGTGGTTACTGGGGGAACACTGAAGCTTTCTTT